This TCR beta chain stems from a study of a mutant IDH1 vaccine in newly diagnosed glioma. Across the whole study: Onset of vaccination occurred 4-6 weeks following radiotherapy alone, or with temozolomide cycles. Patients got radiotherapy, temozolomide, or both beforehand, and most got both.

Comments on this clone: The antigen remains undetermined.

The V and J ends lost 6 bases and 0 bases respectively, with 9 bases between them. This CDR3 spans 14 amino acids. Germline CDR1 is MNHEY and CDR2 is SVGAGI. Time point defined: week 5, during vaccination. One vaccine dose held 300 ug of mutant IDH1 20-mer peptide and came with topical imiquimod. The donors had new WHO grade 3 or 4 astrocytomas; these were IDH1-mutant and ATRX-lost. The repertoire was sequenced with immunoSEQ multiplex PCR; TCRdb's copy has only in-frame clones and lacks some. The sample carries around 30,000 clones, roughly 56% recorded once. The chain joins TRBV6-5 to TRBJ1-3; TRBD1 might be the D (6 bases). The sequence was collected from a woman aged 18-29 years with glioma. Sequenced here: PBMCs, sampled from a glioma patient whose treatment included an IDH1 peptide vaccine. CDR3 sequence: CASSGDISGNTIYF. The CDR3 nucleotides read TGTGCCAGCAGCGGGGACATCTCTGGAAACACCATATATTTT.